This T cell receptor (beta chain) was identified in a study of cytomegalovirus exposure and HLA in healthy donors. Study observations and caveats: TCR beta sequences reportedly predicted the HLA-A and HLA-B alleles of most subjects accurately. CMV antigen specificity was confirmed in vitro for three CMV-associated chains. On later analysis, the bulk of CMV-associated TCR beta chains appeared to be HLA-restricted.

Vbeta (60) and Jbeta (13) primers were used in the PCR. Sequencing used immunoSEQ multiplex PCR; TCRdb keeps in-frame clones, though not all of them. Recorded for this sample: some 84,000 clones. Comments on this clone: As yet, its antigen is unknown.

CDR1 is SGHRS and CDR2 is YFSETQ in the germline V gene. V lost 4 bases, J lost 1 base, and 12 bases lay in between. This CDR3 is built from 15 residues. This sequence joins TRBV5-1 and TRBJ1-3; no clear D. The sequencing sample was made of PBMCs. The TCR comes from a man between 45 and 60 years old in good health and CMV-seronegative. This CDR3 is CASSETRVSGNTIYF. CDR3 coding DNA: TGCGCCAGCAGCGAAACGAGGGTTTCTGGAAACACCATATATTTT.